In its sample, the clone carrying this TCR beta chain was seen many times. Its antigen is currently unknown. This entry is derived from a study of T cells in Graves' hyperthyroidism and ophthalmopathy. Study overall: The initial diagnosis was the point when peripheral blood was collected, ahead of any treatment.

The CDR3 has 15 amino acids. Germline V gives CDR1 DFQATT, CDR2 SNEGSKA (reference sequence). The ends were cut back, 3 bases at V and 0 bases at J, with 12 bases in the middle. Exclusions: uncontrolled infection, other autoimmune disease, pregnancy, lactation. It was RNA transcripts that yielded the amplified TCR beta CDR3 regions. A first-round RT-PCR of the TCR CDR3 used the HTBI primer set. TCRdb analysed the multiplex PCR reads with MiXCR anew, one entry per CDR3 protein. The data hold roughly 350,000 distinct CDR3 sequences, with roughly an eighth observed a single time. Study-level points and caveats: The model identified upcoming ophthalmopathy a median approximately six months ahead of onset. Blood held most thyroid clonotypes expanded above 0.001 frequency.

This clonotype was obtained from a woman in her thirties or forties with Graves' ophthalmopathy. The sequencing sample was made of blood. V gene TRBV20-1 combines with J gene TRBJ2-1; possible D gene TRBD2, 5 bases. The CDR3 here is CSASTGVISYNEQFF. The CDR3 DNA sequence: TGCAGTGCTAGCACCGGGGTCATCTCCTACAATGAGCAGTTCTTC.